The 27 T cell receptor beta chains below were found in one sample sequenced in a study of T cell repertoires in cytomegalovirus infection. One entry per CDR3 protein, called by TCRdb with MiXCR from the reads. The sample consists of fewer than 250,000 distinct CDR3 sequences, about 12% of them appearing once. The sequenced sample was PBMCs. The receptor source for this set is a human donor in good health (CMV status not recorded). Some clones in this sample may be carry-over from other donors' samples.

This clonotype showed up many times. The genes are TRBV7-2 and TRBJ1-1; 7 bases line up with TRBD1. The CDR3 is 14 residues long. Germline trimming cut 5 bases from V and 4 bases from J; bases unmatched to any gene: 7. Germline-derived CDR1 and CDR2 are SGHTA and FQGNSA. As DNA, the CDR3 is TGTGCCAGCAGCCGGGACAGCCAAAGCACTGAAGCTTTCTTT. Translation: CASSRDSQSTEAFF.

This clonotype was detected many times. The chain combines TRBV6-1 with TRBJ1-6; TRBD1 aligns across 7 bases. The CDR3 is made up of 18 amino acids. V lost 6 bases to trimming and J lost 4 bases; unmatched junction nucleotides: 15. Germline-derived CDR1 and CDR2 are MNHNS and SASEGT. The CDR3 protein is CASSNNRDRGFYNSPLHF. CDR3 sequence (DNA): TGTGCCAGCAGCAACAACCGGGACAGAGGTTTTTATAATTCACCCCTCCACTTT.

The table lists this clonotype with many counts. The rearrangement joins TRBV7-2 to TRBJ2-7; D not certain. This CDR3 spans 13 amino acids. V shed 0 bases and J shed 6 bases, with 9 bases lying between them. Germline V lookup: CDR1 SGHTA, CDR2 FQGNSA. CDR3 protein: CASSLAAASEQYF. The CDR3 DNA follows: TGTGCCAGCAGCTTAGCGGCGGCCAGCGAGCAGTACTTC. The entire variable domain, with the rest obtained from reference TRBV7-2 and TRBJ2-7, is as follows: GAGVSQSPSNKVTEKGKDVELRCDPISGHTALYWYRQSLGQGLEFLIYFQGNSAPDKSGLPSDRFSAERTGGSVSTLTIQRTQQEDSAVYLCASSLAAASEQYFGPGTRLTVT.

Ten or more counts support this clonotype. V usage is TRBV28 and J usage is TRBJ2-3, with 8 bases fitting TRBD1. Germline CDR1 and CDR2: MDHEN and SYDVKM. V lost 6 bases, J lost 1 base, and 9 bases stayed unmatched. This CDR3 spans 16 amino acids. CDR3 residues: CASRGDRFGGTDTQYF. The CDR3 DNA follows: TGTGCCAGCAGAGGGGACAGGTTTGGGGGCACAGATACGCAGTATTTT.

V is TRBV12-3 or TRBV12-4 and J is TRBJ2-5; D gene uncertain. This CDR3 has 14 residues. Deletions cut 1 base from V and 5 bases from J, with 11 bases between. CDR3 in DNA: TGTGCCAGCAGTTTAGGGAAAGGGATGGAGACCCAGTACTTC. Residues: CASSLGKGMETQYF.

This clonotype was counted a few times. The chain uses TRBV6-2 or TRBV6-3 and TRBJ2-3; 11 bases match TRBD2. CDR3 length: 18 amino acids. The V gene's germline CDR1 is MNHEY and CDR2 SVGEGT. V lost 1 base and J lost 8; bases outside the gene matches: 14. The CDR3 DNA sequence: TGTGCCAGCAGTTACTGGGCCTCCACTAGCGGGAGTCGAGTTACGCAGTATTTT. Protein product: CASSYWASTSGSRVTQYF.

There are a few counts of this clonotype. The genes are TRBV15 and TRBJ1-1; 7 nucleotides line up with TRBD1. CDR1 is LNHNV and CDR2 is YYDKDF in the germline V gene (reference sequence). Trimming at V came to 4 bases and at J to 0 bases, leaving 5 bases not matched to a gene. The CDR3 spans 15 residues. The CDR3, as DNA: TGTGCCACCAGCATTACGGGACAGATGAACACTGAAGCTTTCTTT. Its protein is CATSITGQMNTEAFF. The variable domain in full, completed from reference TRBV15 and TRBJ1-1, reads DAMVIQNPRYQVTQFGKPVTLSCSQTLNHNVMYWYQQKSSQAPKLLFHYYDKDFNNEADTPDNFQSRRPNTSFCFLDIRSPGLGDTAMYLCATSITGQMNTEAFFGQGTRLTVV.

This clonotype was recorded many times. The CDR3 reads CASSVTGGAGQPQHF. The CDR3 DNA follows: TGTGCCAGCAGTGTCACAGGGGGCGCAGGACAGCCCCAGCATTTT. The chain combines TRBV7-2 with TRBJ1-5, with 9 bases aligning to TRBD1. V shed 6 bases, J shed 7 bases, and the junction held 10 bases outside the gene matches. The CDR3 contains 15 residues. From germline, CDR1 is SGHTA and CDR2 FQGNSA.

This clonotype was recorded many times. The V and J genes are TRBV7-2 and TRBJ1-1; D is undetermined. This CDR3 is 15 amino acids long. V was clipped by 1 base and J by 5 bases, with 14 bases between them. The V gene's germline CDR1 is SGHTA and CDR2 FQGNSA. DNA for the CDR3: TGTGCCAGCAGCTTAGTGGCAGGTGGGAAGACTGAAGCTTTCTTT. This codes for CASSLVAGGKTEAFF.

At least ten counts were recorded for this clonotype. This sequence joins TRBV27 and TRBJ1-1; 7 nucleotides line up with TRBD1. In germline, CDR1 is MNHEY, CDR2 SMNVEV (reference sequence). The trim removed 4 bases at V and 4 bases at J, leaving 6 bases unmatched. CDR3 length: 14 amino acids. As DNA, the CDR3 is TGTGCCAGCAGTTCTAACAGGGGAGGCACTGAAGCTTTCTTT. Protein sequence: CASSSNRGGTEAFF.

This clonotype was seen a single time. The gene calls are TRBV20-1 and TRBJ1-5, with 8 bases matching TRBD1. Germline V gene sequence: CDR1 DFQATT, CDR2 SNEGSKA (reference sequence). V gave up 3 bases and J gave up 1 base; unmatched junction bases: 5. CDR3 length: 15 amino acids. The CDR3 bases are TGCAGTGCTAGGAACCGGGACAGGAGCAATCAGCCCCAGCATTTT. Protein product: CSARNRDRSNQPQHF.

Ten or more counts support this clonotype. The gene calls are TRBV7-2 and TRBJ2-7, with D possibly being TRBD1 (6 bases). V dropped 3 bases and J dropped 0 bases, with 18 bases sitting between them. Germline V gene lookup returns CDR1 SGHTA and CDR2 FQGNSA. This CDR3 is 17 amino acids long. The CDR3 DNA sequence: TGTGCCAGCAGCTTGCCTTTAGACAGGCTCAGCTCCTACGAGCAGTACTTC. It yields the protein CASSLPLDRLSSYEQYF.

V usage is TRBV29-1 and J usage is TRBJ1-5, with TRBD1 matching over 8 bases. Looked up from germline, CDR1 is SQVTM and CDR2 is ANQGSEA. The CDR3 sequence is 15 residues long. V was clipped by 5 bases and J by 4 bases; unmatched bases: 10. The CDR3 DNA reads TGCAGCGTTTCGTTGACAGGGGCGGAAAATCAGCCCCAGCATTTT. Encoded protein: CSVSLTGAENQPQHF.

At least ten counts were recorded for this clonotype. The chain combines TRBV25-1 with TRBJ2-1; no firm D call. V was trimmed by 3 bases and J by 6 bases, leaving 6 bases between them. The germline CDR1 and CDR2 sequences are MGHDK and SYGVNS. This CDR3 has 12 amino acids. The CDR3 sequence is CASSDVGNEQFF. DNA of the CDR3: TGTGCCAGCAGTGACGTAGGCAATGAGCAGTTCTTC.

This clonotype came up once. A read error may be the cause here, since a much bigger clone is one base away. The rearrangement uses TRBV7-2 and TRBJ1-1; D is possibly TRBD1 (6 bases). The V and J ends lost 5 bases and 4 bases respectively, with 20 bases between them. The CDR3 has 16 amino acids. CDR1 and CDR2 from the germline V gene are SGHTA and FQGNSA. CDR3 protein: CASSPTGARESTEAFF. For the CDR3, the DNA is TGTGCCAGCAGCCCCACGGGGGCCCGGGAGAGCACTGAAGCTTTCTTT.

There are many counts of this clonotype. The rearrangement joins TRBV7-9 to TRBJ1-1; D not resolved. Germline loops: CDR1 SEHNR, CDR2 FQNEAQ (reference sequence). The CDR3 length is 13 residues. Between the trimmed V and J ends, which lost 4 bases and 1 base, there was a span of 7 bases. CDR3 sequence reads: CASSSSRNTEAFF. Here the CDR3 DNA reads TGTGCCAGCAGCTCGTCCAGGAACACTGAAGCTTTCTTT.

This chain uses TRBV11-2 with TRBJ1-4, with TRBD1 as a possible D gene (5 bases). Germline-derived CDR1 and CDR2 are SGHAT and FQNNGV. V shed 3 bases and J shed 6 bases, with 14 bases lying between them. This CDR3 is built from 15 residues. For the CDR3, the DNA is TGTGCCAGCAGCTTTGGCGGCAGGGCGGATGAAAAACTGTTTTTT. This sequence encodes CASSFGGRADEKLFF.

The sample holds many counts of this clonotype. V and J are TRBV10-3 and TRBJ2-7, with D unresolved. V gave up 4 bases and J gave up 0 bases, with 7 bases separating them. Germline V CDR1 and CDR2: ENHRY, SYGVKD. The CDR3 sequence is 13 residues long. The CDR3: CAISGTSSYEQYF. The CDR3 nucleotides are TGTGCCATCAGTGGCACCAGCTCCTACGAGCAGTACTTC.

This clonotype came up many times. This chain joins TRBV7-2 and TRBJ2-5; 9 bases agree with TRBD2. Germline CDR1 reads SGHTA; CDR2 reads FQGNSA. The V segment lost 3 bases and the J segment 4 bases; nucleotides outside the gene matches: 6. CDR3 size: 15 residues. The CDR3 spells CASSLPAGGRETQYF. The CDR3, as DNA: TGTGCCAGCAGCTTGCCAGCGGGAGGAAGAGAGACCCAGTACTTC.

This clonotype was recorded at least ten times. The chain uses TRBV14 and TRBJ1-1; D might be TRBD1 (6 bases). This CDR3 is 13 amino acids long. Trimming stripped 6 bases from V and 7 bases from J, with 15 bases between. The germline V gene has CDR1 SGHDN and CDR2 FVKESK. The CDR3 protein is CASRKGGVGEAFF. CDR3 nucleotides: TGTGCCAGCAGGAAGGGGGGCGTTGGTGAAGCTTTCTTT.

Concerning this clonotype itself: At one end the junction does not follow the germline gene, possibly because of a read error. The genes are TRBV19 and TRBJ2-1; the match to TRBD2 covers 7 bases. The CDR3 has 14 residues. Looked up from germline, CDR1 is LNHDA and CDR2 is SQIVND (reference sequence). In DNA, the CDR3 is TGTGTCAGTAGTACGGGGGGTTCCTACAATGAGCAGTTCTTC. It yields the protein CVSSTGGSYNEQFF.

Written as DNA, the CDR3 is TGTGCCAGCAGCTTACACTCTCCCGGGCCCCAGCATTTT. The encoded protein is CASSLHSPGPQHF. The chain employs TRBV7-3 and TRBJ1-5, with D uncertain. Germline V gene lookup returns CDR1 SGHTA and CDR2 FQGTGA. There are 13 residues in the CDR3. Trimming shortened V by 2 bases and J by 9 bases, and 11 bases separated the two germline ends. Combining the CDR3 with reference TRBV7-3 and TRBJ1-5 gives the whole variable domain GAGVSQTPSNKVTEKGKYVELRCDPISGHTALYWYRQSLGQGPEFLIYFQGTGAADDSGLPNDRFFAVRPEGSVSTLKIQRTERGDSAVYLCASSLHSPGPQHFGDGTRLSIL.

This clonotype has just a few counts. This chain uses TRBV7-2 with TRBJ2-7, with 9 bases matching TRBD2. V was clipped by 5 bases and J by 4 bases; unmatched bases: 12. CDR1 and CDR2 from the germline V gene are SGHTA and FQGNSA. The CDR3 extends over 16 amino acids. CDR3 in amino acids: CASSLGGRGGIYEQYF. The CDR3 nucleotides read TGTGCCAGCAGCCTGGGGGGGCGGGGGGGAATTTACGAGCAGTACTTC.

This rearrangement joins TRBV19 to TRBJ2-1; D is unclear. Trimming took off 6 bases at V and 0 bases at J, with 12 bases between the two ends. The CDR3 is made up of 15 amino acids. Germline CDR1 is LNHDA and CDR2 is SQIVND (reference sequence). CDR3 sequence: CASRSRASSYNEQFF. In nucleotides, the CDR3 is TGTGCCAGTAGATCCCGGGCAAGCTCCTACAATGAGCAGTTCTTC.

This clonotype was found many times. The chain employs TRBV7-2 and TRBJ1-2; no clear D gene. This CDR3 spans 14 amino acids. Deletions cut 1 base from V and 0 bases from J, with 6 bases between. In germline, CDR1 is SGHTA, CDR2 FQGNSA. The CDR3 loop reads CASSLGYANYGYTF. The CDR3 DNA reads as TGTGCCAGCAGCTTAGGGTATGCTAACTATGGCTACACCTTC.

The V gene is TRBV20-1, the J gene TRBJ1-1, with no clear D. CDR1 and CDR2 (germline): DFQATT, SNEGSKA (reference sequence). The CDR3 is 13 residues long. Trimming took 0 bases from V and 3 from J, leaving 8 bases between them. Here the CDR3 reads CSARDRWDTEAFF. The CDR3 nucleotides read TGCAGTGCTAGAGATAGGTGGGACACTGAAGCTTTCTTT.

This clonotype was observed at least ten times. V and J are TRBV7-6 and TRBJ2-2; 9 bases fit TRBD1. Germline V CDR1 and CDR2: SGHVS, FNYEAQ. The CDR3 loop spans 15 amino acids. Trimming cost V 4 bases and J 7 bases; bases outside gene matches: 7. CDR3 sequence: CASSWGQGMNGELFF. CDR3 sequence (DNA): TGTGCCAGCAGCTGGGGACAGGGAATGAACGGGGAGCTGTTTTTT.